Below, 2 T cell receptor beta chains from the same sample are listed, as sequenced in a study of T-cell reconstitution after alpha-beta-depleted transplantation in children. Preparation of the TCRbeta library was carried out with unique molecular identifiers. TCRdb passed the PCR reads through MiXCR, listing each CDR3 protein once. The sample has about 110,000 distinct CDR3 sequences, 5% to 8% seen once. The sequenced sample was PBMCs, mostly from graft donor cells, obtained 360 days after TCRalphabeta/CD19-depleted stem cell transplant. The receptors here all came from a male patient between 2 and 10 years old who had a stem cell transplant for acute lymphoblastic leukemia, so the T cells may come from the graft donor.

In this sample, this clonotype turned up a few times. The rearrangement joins TRBV7-9 to TRBJ2-1; tentatively, D is TRBD2 (5 bases). The germline V and J ends were trimmed by 1 base and 8 bases, with 12 bases remaining between them. Germline CDR1 and CDR2: SEHNR and FQNEAQ (reference sequence). This CDR3 has 14 residues. The CDR3, as DNA: TGTGCCAGCAGCTTAGGACGGATCGGGGATGAGCAGTTCTTC. Amino acids: CASSLGRIGDEQFF.

The chain has TRBV20-1 and TRBJ2-7; 9 bases agree with TRBD2. The CDR3 is 15 amino acids. From germline, CDR1 is DFQATT and CDR2 SNEGSKA (reference sequence). V shed 2 bases and J 0 bases; nucleotides not matched to a gene: 5. The CDR3 sequence: CSARKAGGRSYEQYF. The CDR3 nucleotides read TGCAGTGCTAGAAAAGCGGGGGGTCGCTCCTACGAGCAGTACTTC.